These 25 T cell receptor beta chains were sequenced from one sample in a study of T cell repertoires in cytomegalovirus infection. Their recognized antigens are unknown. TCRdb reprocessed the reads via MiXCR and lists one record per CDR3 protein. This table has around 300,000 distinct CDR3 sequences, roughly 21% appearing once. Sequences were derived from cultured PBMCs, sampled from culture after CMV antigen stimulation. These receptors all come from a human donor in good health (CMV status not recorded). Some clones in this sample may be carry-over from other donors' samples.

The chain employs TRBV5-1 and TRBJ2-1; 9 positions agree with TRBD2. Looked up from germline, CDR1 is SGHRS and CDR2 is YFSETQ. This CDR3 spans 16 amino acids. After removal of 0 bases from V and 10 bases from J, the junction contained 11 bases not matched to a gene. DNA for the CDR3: TGCGCCAGCAGCTTGGGAGCGGGAGGTGGAGAAGGGGAGCAGTTCTTC. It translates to CASSLGAGGGEGEQFF.

The CDR3 DNA reads TGTGCCTTCGCGACTAGCGGAGTCACAGATACGCAGTATTTT. This translates into CAFATSGVTDTQYF. J is TRBJ2-3 and V is TRBV30; TRBD2 agrees at 9 bases. Germline assignment: CDR1 GTSNPN and CDR2 SVGIG (reference sequence). Germline trimming cut 7 bases from V and 2 bases from J; bases unmatched to any gene: 7. This CDR3 spans 14 amino acids.

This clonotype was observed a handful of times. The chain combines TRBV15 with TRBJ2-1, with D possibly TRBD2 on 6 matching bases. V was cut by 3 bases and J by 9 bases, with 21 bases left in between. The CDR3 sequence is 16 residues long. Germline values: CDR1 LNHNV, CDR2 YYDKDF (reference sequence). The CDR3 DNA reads TGTGCCACCAGCAGGGGGGTTTCGGGAGAAGAGAGTGAGCAGTTCTTC. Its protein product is CATSRGVSGEESEQFF. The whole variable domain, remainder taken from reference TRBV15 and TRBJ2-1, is DAMVIQNPRYQVTQFGKPVTLSCSQTLNHNVMYWYQQKSSQAPKLLFHYYDKDFNNEADTPDNFQSRRPNTSFCFLDIRSPGLGDTAMYLCATSRGVSGEESEQFFGPGTRLTVL.

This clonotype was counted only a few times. CDR3 residues: CASSFQGINEQFF. As DNA, the CDR3 is TGTGCCAGCAGCTTTCAAGGGATCAATGAGCAGTTCTTC. The chain couples TRBV7-2 to TRBJ2-1; no clear D. Trimming pared 3 bases from V and 6 bases from J, leaving 9 bases between. The CDR3 consists of 13 residues. In germline, CDR1 is SGHTA, CDR2 FQGNSA.

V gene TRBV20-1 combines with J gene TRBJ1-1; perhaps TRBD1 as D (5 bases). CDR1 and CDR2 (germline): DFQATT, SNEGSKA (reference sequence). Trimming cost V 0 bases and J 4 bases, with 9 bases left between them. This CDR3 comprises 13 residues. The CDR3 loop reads CSARDRDVTEAFF. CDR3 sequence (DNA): TGCAGTGCTAGAGACAGGGACGTCACTGAAGCTTTCTTT.

The CDR3 nucleotides read TGTGCCAGCTCACCACCGGCGATTCAAGAGACCCAGTACTTC. Protein sequence: CASSPPAIQETQYF. The rearrangement uses TRBV18 and TRBJ2-5; D is unresolved. The CDR3 is made up of 14 amino acids. Germline V gene sequence: CDR1 KGHSH, CDR2 LQKENI. V was clipped by 0 bases and J by 2 bases, with 7 bases between them. The full variable domain, rest sourced from reference TRBV18 and TRBJ2-5, is NAGVMQNPRHLVRRRGQEARLRCSPMKGHSHVYWYRQLPEEGLKFMVYLQKENIIDESGMPKERFSAEFPKEGPSILRIQQVVRGDSAAYFCASSPPAIQETQYFGPGTRLLVL.

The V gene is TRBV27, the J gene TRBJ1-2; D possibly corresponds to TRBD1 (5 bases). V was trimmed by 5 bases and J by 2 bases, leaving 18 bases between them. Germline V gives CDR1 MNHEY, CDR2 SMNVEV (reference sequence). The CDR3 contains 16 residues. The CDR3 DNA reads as TGTGCCAGCAGTCCCAGTTGGTCAGGGCAGAACTATGGCTACACCTTC. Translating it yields CASSPSWSGQNYGYTF.

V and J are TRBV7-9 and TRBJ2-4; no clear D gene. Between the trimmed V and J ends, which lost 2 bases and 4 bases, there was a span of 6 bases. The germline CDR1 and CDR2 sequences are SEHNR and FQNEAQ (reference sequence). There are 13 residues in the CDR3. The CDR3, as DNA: TGTGCCAGCAGCTTATTAGAGAAAAACATTCAGTACTTC. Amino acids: CASSLLEKNIQYF.

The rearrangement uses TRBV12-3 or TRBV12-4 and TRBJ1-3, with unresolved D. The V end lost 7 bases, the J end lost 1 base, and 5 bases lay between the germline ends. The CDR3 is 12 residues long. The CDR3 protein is CASTYSGNTIYF. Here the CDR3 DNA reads TGTGCCAGCACCTATTCTGGAAACACCATATATTTT.

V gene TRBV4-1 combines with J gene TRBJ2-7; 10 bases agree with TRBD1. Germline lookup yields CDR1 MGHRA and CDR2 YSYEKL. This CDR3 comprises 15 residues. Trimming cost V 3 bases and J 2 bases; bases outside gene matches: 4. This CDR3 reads CASSQPGQGTYEQYF. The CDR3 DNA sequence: TGCGCCAGCAGCCAGCCGGGACAGGGGACCTACGAGCAGTACTTC.

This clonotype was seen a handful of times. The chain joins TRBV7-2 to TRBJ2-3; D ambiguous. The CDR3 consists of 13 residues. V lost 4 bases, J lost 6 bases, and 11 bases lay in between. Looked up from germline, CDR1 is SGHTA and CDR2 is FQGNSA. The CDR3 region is CASSSPVLDTQYF. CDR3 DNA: TGTGCCAGCAGCTCTCCTGTGCTTGATACGCAGTATTTT.

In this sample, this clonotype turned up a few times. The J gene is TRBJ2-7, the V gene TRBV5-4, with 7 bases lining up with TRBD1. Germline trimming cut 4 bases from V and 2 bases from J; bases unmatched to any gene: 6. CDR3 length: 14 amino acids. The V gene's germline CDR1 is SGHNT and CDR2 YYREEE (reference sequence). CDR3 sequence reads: CASSGPGQPYEQYF. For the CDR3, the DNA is TGTGCCAGCAGCGGGCCGGGACAGCCCTACGAGCAGTACTTC.

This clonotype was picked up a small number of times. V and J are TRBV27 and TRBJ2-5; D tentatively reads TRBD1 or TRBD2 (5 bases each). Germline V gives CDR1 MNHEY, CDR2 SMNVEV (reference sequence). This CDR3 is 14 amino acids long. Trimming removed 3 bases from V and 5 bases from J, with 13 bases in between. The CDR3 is CASSLGWGSETQYF. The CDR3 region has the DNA TGTGCCAGCAGTTTGGGTTGGGGGAGCGAGACCCAGTACTTC.

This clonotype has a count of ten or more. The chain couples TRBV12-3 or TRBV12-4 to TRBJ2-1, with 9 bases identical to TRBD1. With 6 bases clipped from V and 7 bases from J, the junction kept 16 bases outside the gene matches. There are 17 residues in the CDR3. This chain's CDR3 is CASSYKIGQGLGNEQFF. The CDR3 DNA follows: TGTGCCAGCAGCTATAAAATCGGACAGGGGCTTGGGAATGAGCAGTTCTTC.

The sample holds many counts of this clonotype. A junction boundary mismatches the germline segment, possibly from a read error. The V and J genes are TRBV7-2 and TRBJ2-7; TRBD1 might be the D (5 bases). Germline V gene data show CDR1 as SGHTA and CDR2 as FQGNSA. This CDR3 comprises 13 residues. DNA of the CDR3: TGTGCAAGCATGCAGGGAAACTCCTACGAGCAGTACTTC. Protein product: CASMQGNSYEQYF.

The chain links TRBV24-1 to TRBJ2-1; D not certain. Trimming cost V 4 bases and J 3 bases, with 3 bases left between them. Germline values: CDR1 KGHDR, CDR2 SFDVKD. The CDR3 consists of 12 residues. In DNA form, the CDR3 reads TGTGCCACCAGTGAAAACTACAATGAGCAGTTCTTC. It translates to CATSENYNEQFF.

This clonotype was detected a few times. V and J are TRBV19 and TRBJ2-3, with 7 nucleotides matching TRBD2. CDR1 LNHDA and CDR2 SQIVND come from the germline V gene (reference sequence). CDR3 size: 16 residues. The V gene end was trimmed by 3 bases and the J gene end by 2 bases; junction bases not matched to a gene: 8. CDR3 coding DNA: TGTGCCAGTAGTATGACTAGCCAGCCCACCACAGATACGCAGTATTTT. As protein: CASSMTSQPTTDTQYF.

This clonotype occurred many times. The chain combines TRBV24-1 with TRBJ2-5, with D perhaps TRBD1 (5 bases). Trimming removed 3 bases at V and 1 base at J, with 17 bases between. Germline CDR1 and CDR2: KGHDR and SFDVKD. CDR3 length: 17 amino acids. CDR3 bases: TGTGCCACCAGTGATCCGATGCCAGGGATAAGCCAAGAGACCCAGTACTTC. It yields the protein CATSDPMPGISQETQYF.

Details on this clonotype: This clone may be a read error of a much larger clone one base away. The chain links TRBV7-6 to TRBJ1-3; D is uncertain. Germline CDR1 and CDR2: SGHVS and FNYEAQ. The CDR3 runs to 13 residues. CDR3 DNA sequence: TGTGCCAGCAGCGTGACCTCTGGAAACACCATAAATTTT. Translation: CASSVTSGNTINF.

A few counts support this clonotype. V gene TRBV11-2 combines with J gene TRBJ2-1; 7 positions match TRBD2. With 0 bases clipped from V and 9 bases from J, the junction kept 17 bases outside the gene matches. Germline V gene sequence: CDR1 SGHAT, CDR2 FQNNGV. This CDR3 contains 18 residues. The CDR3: CASSLDLSVAGVRGEQFF. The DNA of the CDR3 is TGTGCCAGCAGCTTAGATCTCAGCGTCGCGGGGGTTCGGGGTGAGCAGTTCTTC.

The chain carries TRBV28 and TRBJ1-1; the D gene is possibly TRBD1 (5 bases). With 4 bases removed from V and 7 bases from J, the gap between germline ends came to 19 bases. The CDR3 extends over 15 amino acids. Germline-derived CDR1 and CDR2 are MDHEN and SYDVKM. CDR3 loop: CASSSPTAVRYEAFF. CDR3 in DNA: TGTGCCAGCAGTTCTCCGACAGCGGTTAGGTATGAAGCTTTCTTT.

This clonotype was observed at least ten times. The CDR3 DNA reads TGTGCCAGCAGTCCACAGGGTCGGTTCACTGAAGCTTTCTTT. This codes for CASSPQGRFTEAFF. This chain joins TRBV7-2 and TRBJ1-1; the D gene is possibly TRBD1 (6 bases). The V gene's germline CDR1 is SGHTA and CDR2 FQGNSA. Trimming removed 6 bases at V and 4 bases at J, with 15 bases between. This CDR3 contains 14 residues.

The CDR3 region has the DNA TGTGCCAGCAGCTTAGGATCAGCGGCCACCCGGGATACGCAGTATTTT. It specifies CASSLGSAATRDTQYF. This chain joins TRBV7-2 and TRBJ2-3; maybe TRBD2 (5 bases). V was cut by 1 base and J by 6 bases, with 17 bases left in between. The germline CDR1 and CDR2 sequences are SGHTA and FQGNSA. The CDR3 runs 16 residues. Combining the CDR3 with reference TRBV7-2 and TRBJ2-3 gives the whole variable domain GAGVSQSPSNKVTEKGKDVELRCDPISGHTALYWYRQSLGQGLEFLIYFQGNSAPDKSGLPSDRFSAERTGGSVSTLTIQRTQQEDSAVYLCASSLGSAATRDTQYFGPGTRLTVL.

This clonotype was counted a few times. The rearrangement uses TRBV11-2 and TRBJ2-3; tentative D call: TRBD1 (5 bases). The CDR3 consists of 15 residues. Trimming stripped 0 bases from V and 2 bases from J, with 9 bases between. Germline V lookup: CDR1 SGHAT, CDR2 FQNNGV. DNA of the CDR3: TGTGCCAGCAGCTTAGAGACAGCCAACACAGATACGCAGTATTTT. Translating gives CASSLETANTDTQYF. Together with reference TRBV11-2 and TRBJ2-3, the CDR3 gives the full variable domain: EAGVAQSPRYKIIEKRQSVAFWCNPISGHATLYWYQQILGQGPKLLIQFQNNGVVDDSQLPKDRFSAERLKGVDSTLKIQPAKLEDSAVYLCASSLETANTDTQYFGPGTRLTVL.

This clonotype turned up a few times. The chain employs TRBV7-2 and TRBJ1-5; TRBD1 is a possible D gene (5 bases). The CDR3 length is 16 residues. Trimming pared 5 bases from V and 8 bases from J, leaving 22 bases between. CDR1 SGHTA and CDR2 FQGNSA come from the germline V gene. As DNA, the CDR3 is TGTGCCAGCAGCCTTCAAAGGGGCGGACCAGGTGAGCCCCAGCATTTT. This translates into CASSLQRGGPGEPQHF.